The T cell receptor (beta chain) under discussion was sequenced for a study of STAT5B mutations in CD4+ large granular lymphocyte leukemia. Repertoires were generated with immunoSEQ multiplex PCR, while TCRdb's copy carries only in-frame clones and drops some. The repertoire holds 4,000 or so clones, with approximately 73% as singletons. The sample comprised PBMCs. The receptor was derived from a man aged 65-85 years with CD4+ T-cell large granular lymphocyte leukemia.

CDR3 region: CASSFLTDTQYF. The CDR3 nucleotides are TGTGCCAGCAGCTTCCTCACAGATACGCAGTATTTT. The rearrangement uses TRBV5-6 and TRBJ2-3; D unresolved. Looked up from germline, CDR1 is SGHDT and CDR2 is YYEEEE. This CDR3 contains 12 residues. Trimming took 2 bases from V and 2 from J, leaving 3 bases between them.